This T cell receptor beta chain was profiled in a study of cytomegalovirus exposure and HLA in healthy donors. This clone came up once. The CDR3 contains 16 residues. In germline, CDR1 is SGHTA, CDR2 FQGNSA. After removal of 5 bases from V and 5 bases from J, the junction contained 13 bases not matched to a gene. The PCR had 60 Vbeta and 13 Jbeta primers. Measured with immunoSEQ multiplex PCR; TCRdb has only the in-frame clones, and not every one. This sample has more than 60,000 clones, with 74% found just once. Sequencing was performed on PBMCs. This sequence joins TRBV7-2 and TRBJ2-7; 9 bases match TRBD1. The sequence was obtained from a man between 40 and 49 years old in good health and CMV-seropositive. As DNA, the CDR3 is TGTGCCAGCAGCCTAACCTCCGGGACAGGGAGAAACGAGCAGTACTTC. Translation gives CASSLTSGTGRNEQYF.